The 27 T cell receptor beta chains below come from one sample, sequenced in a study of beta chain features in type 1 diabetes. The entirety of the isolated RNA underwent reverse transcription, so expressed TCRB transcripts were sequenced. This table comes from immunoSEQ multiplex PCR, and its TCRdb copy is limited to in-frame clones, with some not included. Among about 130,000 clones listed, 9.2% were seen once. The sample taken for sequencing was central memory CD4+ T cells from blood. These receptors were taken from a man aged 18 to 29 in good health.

The CDR3 coding sequence is TGTGCCAGCAGTTTGCGGCTAGCGGTTTCGTACCAAGAGACCCAGTACTTC. The encoded protein is CASSLRLAVSYQETQYF. This chain uses TRBV27 with TRBJ2-5, with 7 bases that match TRBD2. CDR3 length equals 17 residues. V was clipped by 3 bases and J by 0 bases; unmatched bases: 10. Germline assignment: CDR1 MNHEY and CDR2 SMNVEV (reference sequence).

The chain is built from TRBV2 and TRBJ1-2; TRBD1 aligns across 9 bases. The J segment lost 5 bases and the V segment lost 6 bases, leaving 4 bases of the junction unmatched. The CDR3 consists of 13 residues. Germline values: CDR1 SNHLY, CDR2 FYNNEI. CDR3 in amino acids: CASRGGTGYGYTF. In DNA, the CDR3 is TGTGCCAGCAGGGGAGGGACAGGGTATGGCTACACCTTC. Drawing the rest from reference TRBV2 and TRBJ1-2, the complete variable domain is EPEVTQTPSHQVTQMGQEVILRCVPISNHLYFYWYRQILGQKVEFLVSFYNNEISEKSEIFDDQFSVERPDGSNFTLKIRSTKLEDSAMYFCASRGGTGYGYTFGSGTRLTVV.

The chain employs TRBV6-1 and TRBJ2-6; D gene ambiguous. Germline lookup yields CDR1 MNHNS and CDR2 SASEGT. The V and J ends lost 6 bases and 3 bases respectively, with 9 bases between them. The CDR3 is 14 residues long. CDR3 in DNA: TGTGCCAGCAGCGAGACTTTTGGGGCCAACGTCCTGACTTTC. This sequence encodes CASSETFGANVLTF.

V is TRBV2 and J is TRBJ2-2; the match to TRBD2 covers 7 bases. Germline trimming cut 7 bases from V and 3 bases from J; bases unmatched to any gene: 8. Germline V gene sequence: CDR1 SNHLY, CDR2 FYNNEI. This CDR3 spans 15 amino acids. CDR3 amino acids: CASTQSGIDTGELFF. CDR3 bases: TGTGCCAGCACCCAGAGCGGGATAGACACCGGGGAGCTGTTTTTT.

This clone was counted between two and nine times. CDR3 sequence (DNA): TGTGCCTGGAGTGAGGCCGGGACACCCGGGGCAGATACGCAGTATTTT. Its protein is CAWSEAGTPGADTQYF. The V gene is TRBV30, the J gene TRBJ2-3; D might be TRBD1 (6 bases). CDR3 length equals 16 residues. V lost 1 base, J lost 4 bases, and 18 bases lay in between. Germline lookup yields CDR1 GTSNPN and CDR2 SVGIG (reference sequence). Full variable domain (remainder filled in from reference TRBV30 and TRBJ2-3): SQTIHQWPATLVQPVGSPLSLECTVEGTSNPNLYWYRQAAGRGLQLLFYSVGIGQISSEVPQNLSASRPQDRQFILSSKKLLLSDSGFYLCAWSEAGTPGADTQYFGPGTRLTVL.

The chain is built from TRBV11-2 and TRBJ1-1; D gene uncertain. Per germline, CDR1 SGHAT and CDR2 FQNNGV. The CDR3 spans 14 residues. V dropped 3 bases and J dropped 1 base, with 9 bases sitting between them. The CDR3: CASSFGGRNTEAFF. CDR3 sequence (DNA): TGTGCCAGCAGCTTCGGTGGGAGGAACACTGAAGCTTTCTTT.

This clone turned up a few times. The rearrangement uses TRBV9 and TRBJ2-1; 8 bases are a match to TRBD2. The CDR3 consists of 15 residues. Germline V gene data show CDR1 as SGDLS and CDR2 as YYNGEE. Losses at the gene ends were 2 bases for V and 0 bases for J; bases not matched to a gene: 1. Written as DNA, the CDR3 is TGTGCCAGCAGCGTCCTAGCGGGCTCCTACAATGAGCAGTTCTTC. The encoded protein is CASSVLAGSYNEQFF. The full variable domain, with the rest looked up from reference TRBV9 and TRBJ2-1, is DSGVTQTPKHLITATGQRVTLRCSPRSGDLSVYWYQQSLDQGLQFLIQYYNGEERAKGNILERFSAQQFPDLHSELNLSSLELGDSALYFCASSVLAGSYNEQFFGPGTRLTVL.

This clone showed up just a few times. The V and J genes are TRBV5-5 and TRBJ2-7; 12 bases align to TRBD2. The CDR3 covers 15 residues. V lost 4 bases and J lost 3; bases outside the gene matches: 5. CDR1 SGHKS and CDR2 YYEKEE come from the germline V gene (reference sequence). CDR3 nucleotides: TGTGCCAGCAGCGTCGGACTAGCGGGGATCTACGAGCAGTACTTC. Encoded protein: CASSVGLAGIYEQYF.

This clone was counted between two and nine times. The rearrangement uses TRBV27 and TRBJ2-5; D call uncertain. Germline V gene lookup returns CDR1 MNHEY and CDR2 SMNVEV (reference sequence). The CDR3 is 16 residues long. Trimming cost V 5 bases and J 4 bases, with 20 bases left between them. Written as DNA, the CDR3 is TGTGCCAGCAGTCCTCGGTCGGTCCCCCGAGGAGAGACCCAGTACTTC. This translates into CASSPRSVPRGETQYF.

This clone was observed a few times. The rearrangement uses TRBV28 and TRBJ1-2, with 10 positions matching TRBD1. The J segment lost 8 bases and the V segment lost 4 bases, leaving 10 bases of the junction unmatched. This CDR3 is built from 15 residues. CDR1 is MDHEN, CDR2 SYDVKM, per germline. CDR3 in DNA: TGTGCCAGCAGTTCGGGACAGGGGTCCGGGGAGGGCTACACCTTC. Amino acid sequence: CASSSGQGSGEGYTF.

The CDR3 bases are TGTGCCAGCAGCTTGTTTGGACAGGCTAGCAATCAGCCCCAGCATTTT. This translates into CASSLFGQASNQPQHF. V is TRBV5-6 and J is TRBJ1-5; TRBD1 agrees at 7 bases. The J segment lost 0 bases and the V segment lost 1 base, leaving 4 bases of the junction unmatched. CDR3 size: 16 residues. The germline V gene encodes CDR1 SGHDT and CDR2 YYEEEE.

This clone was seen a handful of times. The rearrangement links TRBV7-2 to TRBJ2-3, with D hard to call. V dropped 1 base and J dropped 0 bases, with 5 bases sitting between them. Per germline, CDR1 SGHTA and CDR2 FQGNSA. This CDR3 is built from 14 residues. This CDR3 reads CASSLVRSTDTQYF. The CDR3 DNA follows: TGTGCCAGCAGCTTAGTCCGGAGCACAGATACGCAGTATTTT. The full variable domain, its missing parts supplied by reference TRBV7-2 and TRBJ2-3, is GAGVSQSPSNKVTEKGKDVELRCDPISGHTALYWYRQSLGQGLEFLIYFQGNSAPDKSGLPSDRFSAERTGGSVSTLTIQRTQQEDSAVYLCASSLVRSTDTQYFGPGTRLTVL.

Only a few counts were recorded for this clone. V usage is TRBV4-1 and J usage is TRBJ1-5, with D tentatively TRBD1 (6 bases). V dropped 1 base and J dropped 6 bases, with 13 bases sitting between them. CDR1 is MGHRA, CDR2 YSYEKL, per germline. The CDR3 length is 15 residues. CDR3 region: CASSQGSTGPQPQHF. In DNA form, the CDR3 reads TGCGCCAGCAGCCAAGGGTCGACAGGTCCTCAGCCCCAGCATTTT.

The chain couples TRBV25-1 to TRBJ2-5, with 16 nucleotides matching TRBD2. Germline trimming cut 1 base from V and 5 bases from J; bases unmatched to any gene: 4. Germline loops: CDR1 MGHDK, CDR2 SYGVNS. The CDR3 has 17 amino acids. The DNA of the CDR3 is TGTGCCAGCAGTGAATTGGGGACTAGCGGGGGGGCGGAGACCCAGTACTTC. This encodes CASSELGTSGGAETQYF.

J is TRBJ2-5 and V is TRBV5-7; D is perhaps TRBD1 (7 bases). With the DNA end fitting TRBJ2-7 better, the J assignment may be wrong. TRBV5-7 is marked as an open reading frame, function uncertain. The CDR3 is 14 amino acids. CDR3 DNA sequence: TGTGCCAGCAGCCCCAGGGGGGACATGTACGAGCAGTACTTC. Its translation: CASSPRGDMYEQYF.

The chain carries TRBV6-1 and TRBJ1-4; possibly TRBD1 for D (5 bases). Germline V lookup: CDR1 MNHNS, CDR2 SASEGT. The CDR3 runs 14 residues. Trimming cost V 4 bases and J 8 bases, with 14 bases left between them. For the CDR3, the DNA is TGTGCCAGCAGTGTACAGGTTCTTCCGGAAAAACTGTTTTTT. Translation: CASSVQVLPEKLFF.

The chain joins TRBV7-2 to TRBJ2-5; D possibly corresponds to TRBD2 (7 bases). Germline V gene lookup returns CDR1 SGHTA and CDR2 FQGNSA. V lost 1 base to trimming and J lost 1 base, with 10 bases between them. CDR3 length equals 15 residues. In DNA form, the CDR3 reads TGTGCCAGCAGCTTAGAGGGGGGGCGCCAAGAGACCCAGTACTTC. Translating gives CASSLEGGRQETQYF.

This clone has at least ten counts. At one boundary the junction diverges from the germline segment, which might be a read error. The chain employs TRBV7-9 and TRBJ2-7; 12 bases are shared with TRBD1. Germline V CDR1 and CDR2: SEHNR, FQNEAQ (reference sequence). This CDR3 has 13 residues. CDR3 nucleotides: TGTGCCACGGGACAGGGGGCTTCCTTCGAGCAGTACTTC. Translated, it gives CATGQGASFEQYF.

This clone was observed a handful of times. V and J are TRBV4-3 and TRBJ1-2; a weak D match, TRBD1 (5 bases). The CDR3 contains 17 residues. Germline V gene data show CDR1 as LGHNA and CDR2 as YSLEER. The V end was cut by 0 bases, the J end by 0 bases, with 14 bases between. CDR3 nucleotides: TGCGCCAGCAGCCAAGAAGGGGCCGGTAGCTCTAACTATGGCTACACCTTC. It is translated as CASSQEGAGSSNYGYTF.

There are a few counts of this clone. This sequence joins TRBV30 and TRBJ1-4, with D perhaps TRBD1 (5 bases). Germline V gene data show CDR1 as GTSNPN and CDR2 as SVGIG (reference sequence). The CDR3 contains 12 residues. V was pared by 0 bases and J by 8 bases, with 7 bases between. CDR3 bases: TGTGCCTGGAGTGTAGCAGGGGAAAAACTGTTTTTT. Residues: CAWSVAGEKLFF.

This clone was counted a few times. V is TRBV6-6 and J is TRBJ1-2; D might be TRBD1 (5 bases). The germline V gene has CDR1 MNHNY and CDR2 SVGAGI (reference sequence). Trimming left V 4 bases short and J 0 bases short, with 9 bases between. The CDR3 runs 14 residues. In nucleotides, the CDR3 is TGTGCCAGCAGTTTCACAGGCCCTAACTATGGCTACACCTTC. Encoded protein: CASSFTGPNYGYTF.

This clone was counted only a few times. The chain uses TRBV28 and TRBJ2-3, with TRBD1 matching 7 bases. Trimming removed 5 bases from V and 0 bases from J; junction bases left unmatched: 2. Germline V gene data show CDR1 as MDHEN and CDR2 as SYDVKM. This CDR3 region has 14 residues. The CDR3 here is CASSEQGSTDTQYF. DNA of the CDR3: TGTGCCAGCAGTGAACAGGGGAGCACAGATACGCAGTATTTT.

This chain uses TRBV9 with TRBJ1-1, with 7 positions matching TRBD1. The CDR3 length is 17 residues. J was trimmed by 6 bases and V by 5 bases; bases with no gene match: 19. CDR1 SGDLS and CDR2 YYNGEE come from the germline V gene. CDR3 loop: CASRRGAGGSQFPEAFF. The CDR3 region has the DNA TGTGCCAGCAGGAGGGGGGCAGGGGGTAGTCAATTCCCTGAAGCTTTCTTT.

CDR3 sequence: CASSQGGGGNNEQFF. CDR3 sequence (DNA): TGTGCCAGCAGCCAAGGGGGGGGAGGTAACAATGAGCAGTTCTTC. This rearrangement joins TRBV14 to TRBJ2-1; TRBD2 agrees at 7 bases. With V trimmed by 1 base and J by 5 bases, 5 bases remained unmatched. The CDR3 extends over 15 amino acids. Germline CDR1 reads SGHDN; CDR2 reads FVKESK.

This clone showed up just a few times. As DNA, the CDR3 is TGTGCCAGCAGCAAGGGATTTTTAGGACTAGCGGCTAGCACAGATACGCAGTATTTT. Its translation: CASSKGFLGLAASTDTQYF. The chain has TRBV11-2 and TRBJ2-3; 10 bases match TRBD2. The CDR3 is 19 residues long. V lost 5 bases, J lost 0 bases, and 14 bases stayed unmatched. Germline V CDR1 and CDR2: SGHAT, FQNNGV.

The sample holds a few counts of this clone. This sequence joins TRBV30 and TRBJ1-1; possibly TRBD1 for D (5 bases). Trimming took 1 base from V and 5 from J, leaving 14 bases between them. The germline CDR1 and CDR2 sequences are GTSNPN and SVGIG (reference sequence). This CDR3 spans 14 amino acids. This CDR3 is CAWSAPGGWTEAFF. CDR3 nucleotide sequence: TGTGCCTGGAGTGCCCCGGGGGGATGGACTGAAGCTTTCTTT. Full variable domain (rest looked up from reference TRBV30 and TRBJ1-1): SQTIHQWPATLVQPVGSPLSLECTVEGTSNPNLYWYRQAAGRGLQLLFYSVGIGQISSEVPQNLSASRPQDRQFILSSKKLLLSDSGFYLCAWSAPGGWTEAFFGQGTRLTVV.

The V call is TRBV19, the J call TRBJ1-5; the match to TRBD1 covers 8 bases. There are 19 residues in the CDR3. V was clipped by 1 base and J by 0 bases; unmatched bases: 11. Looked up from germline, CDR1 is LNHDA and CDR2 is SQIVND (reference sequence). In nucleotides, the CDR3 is TGTGCCAGTAGTATAGCCGGTGACAGGGGCGTGTATAGCAATCAGCCCCAGCATTTT. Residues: CASSIAGDRGVYSNQPQHF.